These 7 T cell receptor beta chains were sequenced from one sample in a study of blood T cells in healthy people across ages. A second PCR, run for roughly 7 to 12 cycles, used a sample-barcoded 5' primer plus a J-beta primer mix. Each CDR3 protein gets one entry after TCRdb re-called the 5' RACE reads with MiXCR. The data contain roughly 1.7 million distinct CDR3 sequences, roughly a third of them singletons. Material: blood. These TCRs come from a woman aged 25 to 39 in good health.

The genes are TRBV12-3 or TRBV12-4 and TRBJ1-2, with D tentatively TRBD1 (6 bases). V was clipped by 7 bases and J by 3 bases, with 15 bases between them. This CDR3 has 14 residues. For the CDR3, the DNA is TGTGCCAGCACCGCAGGGGTGCTGGACTATGGCTACACCTTC. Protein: CASTAGVLDYGYTF.

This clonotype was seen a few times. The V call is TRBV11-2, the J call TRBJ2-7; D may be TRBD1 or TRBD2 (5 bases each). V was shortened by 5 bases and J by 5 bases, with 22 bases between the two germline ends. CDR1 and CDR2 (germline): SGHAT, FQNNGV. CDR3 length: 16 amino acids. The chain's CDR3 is CASSRLFGGSGDEQYF. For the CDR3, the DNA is TGTGCCAGCAGCCGACTTTTTGGGGGAAGTGGGGACGAGCAGTACTTC.

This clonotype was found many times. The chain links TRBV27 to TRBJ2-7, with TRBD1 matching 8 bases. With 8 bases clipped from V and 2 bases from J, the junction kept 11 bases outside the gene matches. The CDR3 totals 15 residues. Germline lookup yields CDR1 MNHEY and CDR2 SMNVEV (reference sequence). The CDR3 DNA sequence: TGTGCCAGCTCACCCACCGGGACAGGACCCTACGAGCAGTACTTC. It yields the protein CASSPTGTGPYEQYF.

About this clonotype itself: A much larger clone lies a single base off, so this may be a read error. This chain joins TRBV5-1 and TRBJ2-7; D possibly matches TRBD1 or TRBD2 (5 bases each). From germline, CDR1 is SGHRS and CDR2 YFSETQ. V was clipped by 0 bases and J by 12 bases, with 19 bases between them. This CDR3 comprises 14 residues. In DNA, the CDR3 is TGCGCCAGCAGCTTGGCCGAGAGGGGAGAGACCCGGTACTTC. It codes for CASSLAERGETRYF. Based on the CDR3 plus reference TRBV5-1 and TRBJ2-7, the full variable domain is KAGVTQTPRYLIKTRGQQVTLSCSPISGHRSVSWYQQTPGQGLQFLFEYFSETQRNKGNFPGRFSGRQFSNSRSEMNVSTLELGDSALYLCASSLAERGETRYFGPGTRLTVT.

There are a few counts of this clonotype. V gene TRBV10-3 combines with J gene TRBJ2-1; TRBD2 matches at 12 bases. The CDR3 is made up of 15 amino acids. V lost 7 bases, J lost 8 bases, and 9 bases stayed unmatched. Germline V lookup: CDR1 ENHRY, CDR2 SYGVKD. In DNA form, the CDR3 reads TGTGCCATCAATGCCGGGACTAGCGGGTTGCATGAGCAGTTCTTC. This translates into CAINAGTSGLHEQFF.

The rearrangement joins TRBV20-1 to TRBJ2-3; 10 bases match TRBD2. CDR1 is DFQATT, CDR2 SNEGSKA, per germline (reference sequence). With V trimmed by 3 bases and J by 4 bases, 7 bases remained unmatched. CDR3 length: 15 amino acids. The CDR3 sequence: CSARVAGGISDTQYF. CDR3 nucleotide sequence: TGCAGTGCTAGGGTAGCGGGGGGAATTTCAGATACGCAGTATTTT.

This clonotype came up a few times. DNA for the CDR3: TGTGCCAGCAGCCAAGAATCAGGGATCTCCTACGAGCAGTACTTC. It is translated as CASSQESGISYEQYF. The chain is built from TRBV4-2 and TRBJ2-7, with a possible D match to TRBD1 (5 bases). The V gene lost 0 bases and the J gene lost 0 bases, with 9 bases spanning the gap. From germline, CDR1 is LGHNA and CDR2 YNFKEQ. This CDR3 contains 15 residues.